The 10 T cell receptor beta chains below come from one sample, sequenced in a study of T cell responses to AZD1222 COVID-19 vaccine. Profiling relied on immunoSEQ multiplex PCR, and the TCRdb table lists in-frame clones only, not all of them. The sample lists under 95,000 clones, around 86% occurring once. The sequences come from peripheral blood, collected on day 0 of AZD1222 vaccination. These receptors were obtained from an adult in good health.

The V gene is TRBV19, the J gene TRBJ2-3, with 7 bases matching TRBD2. This CDR3 is 14 amino acids long. Per germline, CDR1 LNHDA and CDR2 SQIVND (reference sequence). The V gene end was trimmed by 6 bases and the J gene end by 3 bases; junction bases not matched to a gene: 6. The CDR3 DNA sequence: TGTGCCAGTAGCTCGCGGGAGATAACAGATACGCAGTATTTT. Amino acids: CASSSREITDTQYF.

This rearrangement joins TRBV7-2 to TRBJ1-4; D ambiguous. The CDR3 has 18 residues. Per germline, CDR1 SGHTA and CDR2 FQGNSA. The V end lost 5 bases, the J end lost 4 bases, and 23 bases lay between the germline ends. CDR3 sequence: CASSPIRLLGLGNEKLFF. CDR3 nucleotides: TGTGCCAGCAGCCCAATTCGGCTCTTGGGCCTGGGTAATGAAAAACTGTTTTTT.

The rearrangement links TRBV11-2 to TRBJ2-7; D might be TRBD1 or TRBD2, each matching 6 bases. The V gene lost 6 bases and the J gene lost 3 bases, with 18 bases spanning the gap. Germline V gene sequence: CDR1 SGHAT, CDR2 FQNNGV. The CDR3 extends over 15 amino acids. The CDR3 DNA reads TGTGCCAGCAGTTCCTCGGGGGACACCTACTACGAGCAGTACTTC. Translating it yields CASSSSGDTYYEQYF.

This clone was detected only once. This rearrangement joins TRBV11-2 to TRBJ2-1; the D is unclear. Germline CDR1 reads SGHAT; CDR2 reads FQNNGV. CDR3 length: 17 residues. Trimming left V 2 bases short and J 0 bases short, with 14 bases between. Here the CDR3 DNA reads TGTGCCAGCAGCTTATTGGGCCAACCGAGCTCCTACAATGAGCAGTTCTTC. The encoded protein is CASSLLGQPSSYNEQFF.

The chain recombines TRBV5-1 with TRBJ2-7; TRBD1 matches at 7 bases. Unmatched junction bases numbered 9, after V lost 4 bases and J lost 2 bases. The germline gives CDR1 SGHRS, CDR2 YFSETQ. The CDR3 is made up of 15 amino acids. The CDR3 bases are TGCGCCAGCAGCCCTAGACAGGGAACTACCTACGAGCAGTACTTC. As protein: CASSPRQGTTYEQYF.

The CDR3 DNA is TGCGCCAGCAGCTTGGCTAGCGGGAAAGGTCGTGAGCAGTTCTTC. Residues: CASSLASGKGREQFF. This chain connects TRBV5-1 to TRBJ2-1; TRBD2 aligns across 9 bases. CDR1 is SGHRS and CDR2 is YFSETQ in the germline V gene. V was clipped by 0 bases and J by 9 bases; unmatched bases: 7. The CDR3 is made up of 15 amino acids.

The rearrangement joins TRBV9 to TRBJ2-1; 9 bases map to TRBD2. Germline trimming cut 3 bases from V and 4 bases from J; bases unmatched to any gene: 5. Germline values: CDR1 SGDLS, CDR2 YYNGEE. There are 15 residues in the CDR3. This CDR3 is CASSDGTSIYNEQFF. The CDR3 DNA reads TGTGCCAGCAGCGACGGGACTAGCATTTACAATGAGCAGTTCTTC. Drawing the rest from reference TRBV9 and TRBJ2-1, the complete variable domain is DSGVTQTPKHLITATGQRVTLRCSPRSGDLSVYWYQQSLDQGLQFLIQYYNGEERAKGNILERFSAQQFPDLHSELNLSSLELGDSALYFCASSDGTSIYNEQFFGPGTRLTVL.

The J gene is TRBJ1-2, the V gene TRBV11-2; no clear D. Per the germline V gene, CDR1 is SGHAT and CDR2 is FQNNGV. Trimming left V 0 bases short and J 5 bases short, with 10 bases between. The CDR3 loop spans 14 amino acids. The CDR3 DNA is TGTGCCAGCAGCTTAGAGACGGGGTTGTATGGCTACACCTTC. It codes for CASSLETGLYGYTF.

The chain is built from TRBV11-1 and TRBJ2-3; no clear D. This CDR3 has 16 residues. V lost 4 bases to trimming and J lost 0 bases, with 14 bases between them. Germline V gene data show CDR1 as SGHAT and CDR2 as FQDESV (reference sequence). In DNA, the CDR3 is TGTGCCAGCAGCTCGTGGGGTCCCACTAGCACAGATACGCAGTATTTT. It translates to CASSSWGPTSTDTQYF.

This chain uses TRBV19 with TRBJ2-2; 10 nucleotides agree with TRBD2. CDR1 and CDR2 (germline): LNHDA, SQIVND (reference sequence). The CDR3 contains 16 residues. Trimming took 3 bases from V and 6 from J; bases not matched to a gene: 7. The CDR3 DNA sequence: TGTGCCAGTAGTATGGGGCTAGCGGGAGACGCCGGGGAGCTGTTTTTT. It is translated as CASSMGLAGDAGELFF.